This paragraph covers one T cell receptor (beta chain) sequence. Its antigen is not identified. Assay: immunoSEQ multiplex PCR; the TCRdb copy retains only in-frame clones and omits some. The sample contains roughly 15,000 clones, over 75% of which appear only once. Trimming removed 3 bases from V and 5 bases from J, with 16 bases in between. The CDR3 covers 14 residues. Germline V CDR1 and CDR2: SQVTM, ANQGSEA. The source of the sample is a study of OX40 agonist ivuxolimab in advanced cancers. About the study: Patients were infused with ivuxolimab every 2 weeks at 0.01 to 10 mg/kg.

General study results and limits: Which antigen the expanded peripheral T cells recognized is unknown. Among the lowest peripheral clonal expansion occurred in 0.1-3.0 mg/kg partial responders.

The source material was CD4+ or CD8+ T cells sorted from blood, sampled in a trial of the OX40 agonist ivuxolimab. The clonotype originates from an adult with an advanced solid tumor such as melanoma, head and neck, liver or kidney cancer. The gene calls are TRBV29-1 and TRBJ2-5; the D gene is possibly TRBD1 (6 bases). The CDR3 here is CSVEGSRGWETQYF. The DNA of the CDR3 is TGCAGCGTTGAGGGGTCGAGGGGGTGGGAGACCCAGTACTTC.